A selection of T cell receptor beta chains follows, all from one sample in a study of CD8+ T cells in alopecia areata. Some clones are missing from TCRdb's copy, which holds only in-frame ones; the method was immunoSEQ multiplex PCR. The sample holds 120,000 or so clones; approximately 47% are singletons and the top ten take over 9.5%. Sequencing was carried out using NKG2D-low CD8+ T cells sorted from blood. These receptors all come from a human donor with alopecia areata. Both conserved end residues are part of each CDR3. The D gene is left open where the match is weak. Rows may omit the clone size; those that give it use once, few, many or a size class.

D gene	CDR3 length	J gene	V gene	clone size	CDR3 DNA	CDR3 protein
-	14	TRBJ1-5	TRBV29-1	-	TGCAGCGTTCAGTCGGAAGATTGGGATCAGCCCCAGCATTTT	CSVQSEDWDQPQHF
-	14	TRBJ2-5	TRBV28	-	TGTGCTACCGCCCGATTAGGCGGACAAGAGACCCAGTACTTC	CATARLGGQETQYF
TRBD1	17	TRBJ1-4	TRBV7-9	few	TGTGCCAGCAGCGATGGACGATCAGGGGGCGCCGATGAAAAACTGTTTTTT	CASSDGRSGGADEKLFF
-	11	TRBJ1-2	TRBV14	-	TGTGCCAGCAGCTCGGGGGGGCGGTACACCTTC	CASSSGGRYTF
TRBD2	13	TRBJ2-7	TRBV29-1	-	TGCAGCGCCCTTAGCGGGATTGGGTACGAGCAGTACTTC	CSALSGIGYEQYF
TRBD1	15	TRBJ2-5	TRBV6-5	-	TGTGCCAGCAGTTACATGGGACAGGGGAAAGAGACCCAGTACTTC	CASSYMGQGKETQYF
-	13	TRBJ2-7	TRBV30	-	TGTGCCTGGAGTGTACTAGGGGGAGGTGAGCAGTACTTC	CAWSVLGGGEQYF
-	14	TRBJ1-2	TRBV29-1	few	TGCAGCGTTGAACGGACACCTCCTAACTATGGCTACACCTTC	CSVERTPPNYGYTF
TRBD1	15	TRBJ2-2	TRBV30	medium-sized	TGTGCCTGGACGGACAGGGGGCAGGACACCGGGGAGCTGTTTTTT	CAWTDRGQDTGELFF
-	16	TRBJ2-7	TRBV2	-	TGTGCCAGCATCCAAATGGGACTGGGCAACTCCTACGAGCAGTACTTC	CASIQMGLGNSYEQYF
TRBD1	13	TRBJ1-1	TRBV9	-	TGTGCCAGCAGCGAGACAGGGCTCACTGAAGCTTTCTTT	CASSETGLTEAFF
-	12	TRBJ2-7	TRBV23-1	-	TGCGCCAGCAGTCAATCGGCGAGTGGGGACCACTTC	CASSQSASGDHF
TRBD1	15	TRBJ2-7	TRBV27	-	TGTGCCAGCAGTTCCTCCGGGACAGGGGACTACGAGCAGTACTTC	CASSSSGTGDYEQYF
TRBD2	13	TRBJ2-7	TRBV29-1	few	TGCAGCGTTGTTCGCCCGGGAGGCTACGAGCAGTACTTC	CSVVRPGGYEQYF
TRBD1	20	TRBJ2-2	TRBV27	-	TGTGCCAGCAGTTCTGCAGCATTCTCCGCGGGACAGGGTTGGACCGGGGAGCTGTTTTTT	CASSSAAFSAGQGWTGELFF
-	13	TRBJ2-5	TRBV29-1	few	TGCAGCGTTGTTGCAGGCCTTGGGGAGACCCAGTACTTC	CSVVAGLGETQYF
TRBD1	17	TRBJ2-2	TRBV29-1	few	TGCAGCGTTGAACGTGGGACAGGCGATGGGGCCACCGGGGAGCTGTTTTTT	CSVERGTGDGATGELFF
-	15	TRBJ1-2	TRBV29-1	-	TGCAGCGTTGAAACCCCAGGGGTCGTCTTTTTTGGCTACACCTTC	CSVETPGVVFFGYTF
TRBD2	18	TRBJ2-2	TRBV15	-	TGTGCCACCAGCAGAGATTTGGATCTAGCGGCCAACACCGGGGAGCTGTTTTTT	CATSRDLDLAANTGELFF
-	15	TRBJ1-5	TRBV27	-	TGTGCCAGCAGTTCGTATGGTGACGGCAATCAGCCCCAGCATTTT	CASSSYGDGNQPQHF
-	11	TRBJ1-2	TRBV29-1	few	TGCAGCGTTGAAGGACGTAATGGCTACACCTTC	CSVEGRNGYTF
TRBD2	15	TRBJ2-5	TRBV29-1	few	TGCAGCGTTGAACCCTACACTAGCGGGGGAGAGACCCAGTACTTC	CSVEPYTSGGETQYF
-	15	TRBJ2-1	TRBV29-1	few	TGCAGCGTTGAAGGAAGAAGTCCTCAATACAATGAGCAGTTCTTC	CSVEGRSPQYNEQFF
-	13	TRBJ2-7	TRBV29-1	few	TGCAGCGCCCTAACAGGGGAGGGCTACGAGCAGTACTTC	CSALTGEGYEQYF
-	16	TRBJ2-2	TRBV28	few	TGTGCCAGCAGTTTATGGGCGGGATCGAACACCGGGGAGCTGTTTTTT	CASSLWAGSNTGELFF
-	14	TRBJ2-2	TRBV27	-	TGTGCCAGCAAGGGTGCGGCAAACACCGGGGAGCTGTTTTTT	CASKGAANTGELFF
-	10	TRBJ2-1	TRBV29-1	-	TGCAGCGTTGAAAGCGAATGGCAGTTCTTC	CSVESEWQFF
-	16	TRBJ1-2	TRBV29-1	few	TGCAGCGTTGATGACCGGGACACCTCATATAACTATGGCTACACCTTC	CSVDDRDTSYNYGYTF
-	13	TRBJ1-1	TRBV27	-	TGTGCCAGCAGTTTAGGGCAGAACACTGAAGCTTTCTTT	CASSLGQNTEAFF
-	12	TRBJ1-1	TRBV11-2	-	TGTGCCAGCAGCTTAGAGGGCCGGCAGGCTTTCTTT	CASSLEGRQAFF
-	14	TRBJ2-3	TRBV5-1	-	TGCGCCAGCAGCTTGGAAAGGTTCACAGATACGCAGTATTTT	CASSLERFTDTQYF
-	9	TRBJ2-3	TRBV29-1	-	TGCAGCGTTAAGGAGGCGCAGTATTTT	CSVKEAQYF
-	13	TRBJ2-5	TRBV10-2	-	TGCGCCAGCAGTGAGATTCTCGCGGAGACCCAGTACTTC	CASSEILAETQYF
-	15	TRBJ1-6	TRBV9	-	TGTGCCAGCACCCAGCAGGGGACGCCGAATTCACCCCTCCACTTT	CASTQQGTPNSPLHF
-	17	TRBJ2-6	TRBV29-1	-	TGCAGCGTTGCATCCACCTCTGTAATCCCGGGGGCCAACGTCCTGACTTTC	CSVASTSVIPGANVLTF
TRBD2	17	TRBJ2-7	TRBV11-2	-	TGTGCCAGCAGCTTAGACCCGGGACTAGCGGGAACATACGAGCAGTACTTC	CASSLDPGLAGTYEQYF
-	11	TRBJ1-2	TRBV29-1	few	TGCAGCGGAATGGAGGATTCTAGCTACACCTTC	CSGMEDSSYTF
-	15	TRBJ2-7	TRBV7-9	-	TGTGCCAGCAGCTCCTGGCAGGGGACCCAGTACGAGCAGTACTTC	CASSSWQGTQYEQYF
-	13	TRBJ2-2	TRBV30	many	TGTGCCTGGAGTGTACGTGAAACCGGGGAGCTGTTTTTT	CAWSVRETGELFF
TRBD1	17	TRBJ2-1	TRBV18	-	TGTGCCAGCTCACCACCGCAACAGGGGCCGCAAGGTGTTGAGCAGTTCTTC	CASSPPQQGPQGVEQFF
-	11	TRBJ2-2	TRBV29-1	few	TGCAGCGTTGTGTCCGCGGGGGAGCTGTTTTTT	CSVVSAGELFF
-	12	TRBJ2-7	TRBV6-5	-	TGTGCCAGCAGTTTTGACGGGCTGAGGCATTACTTC	CASSFDGLRHYF
TRBD2	15	TRBJ2-5	TRBV29-1	few	TGCAGCGTTGAAGATTTGGAGGGAGCGGGGGAGACCCAGTACTTC	CSVEDLEGAGETQYF
-	13	TRBJ1-2	TRBV29-1	few	TGCAGCGTTGAAACAGGGAGTGCAGAGGGCTACACCTTC	CSVETGSAEGYTF
TRBD1	15	TRBJ2-5	TRBV28	few	TGTGCCAGCAGTGACCGGACAGGGAAGACGGAGACCCAGTACTTC	CASSDRTGKTETQYF
-	13	TRBJ2-7	TRBV6-1	-	TGTGCCTCCCTGGGGCTAACCTCCTACGAGCAGTACTTC	CASLGLTSYEQYF
TRBD2	12	TRBJ2-2	TRBV29-1	few	TGCAGCGGGAGCGGGAGGGCCGGGGAGCTGTTTTTT	CSGSGRAGELFF
-	15	TRBJ2-3	TRBV11-2	-	TGTGCCAGCAGTCTTATCCAAGAGAGCACAGATACGCAGTATTTT	CASSLIQESTDTQYF
-	10	TRBJ2-7	TRBV20-1	few	TGCAGTGTTCGCGTAGGCGAGCAGTACTTC	CSVRVGEQYF
-	11	TRBJ2-7	TRBV28	few	TGTGCCAGCAGTTTAGAGAACGAGCAGTACTTC	CASSLENEQYF
-	14	TRBJ2-7	TRBV28	few	TGTGCCAGCAGGCGCCGACAGGAGACCTACGAGCAGTACTTC	CASRRRQETYEQYF
-	12	TRBJ1-1	TRBV29-1	-	TGCAGCGTTTGGACCGGGGTAACTGAAGCTTTCTTT	CSVWTGVTEAFF
-	14	TRBJ2-2	TRBV7-3	-	TGTGCCAGCAGCGTTGAGGGGCGCCCCGGGGAGCTGTTTTTT	CASSVEGRPGELFF
TRBD1	17	TRBJ1-2	TRBV27	-	TGTGCCAGCAGTTCAATCCTGGACAGGTCAGCTAACTATGGCTACACCTTC	CASSSILDRSANYGYTF
-	15	TRBJ2-1	TRBV19	few	TGTGCCAGTAGCTTTAGTAGTTCGCGCTACAATGAGCAGTTCTTC	CASSFSSSRYNEQFF
-	15	TRBJ2-5	TRBV13	-	TGTGCCAGCAGCATCAGGGAGGAGGTGGTAGAGACCCAGTACTTC	CASSIREEVVETQYF
-	14	TRBJ2-7	TRBV28	-	TGTGCCAGCAGTTCCGGGCTCCACGTCGGCGAGCAGTACTTC	CASSSGLHVGEQYF
TRBD2	18	TRBJ2-3	TRBV12-5	-	TGTGCTAGTGGTTTGTATAGCGGGAGAGCCGCTAGCACAGATACGCAGTATTTT	CASGLYSGRAASTDTQYF
-	12	TRBJ1-1	TRBV2	few	TGTGCCCGCCACGCAGTGGACACTGAAGCTTTCTTT	CARHAVDTEAFF